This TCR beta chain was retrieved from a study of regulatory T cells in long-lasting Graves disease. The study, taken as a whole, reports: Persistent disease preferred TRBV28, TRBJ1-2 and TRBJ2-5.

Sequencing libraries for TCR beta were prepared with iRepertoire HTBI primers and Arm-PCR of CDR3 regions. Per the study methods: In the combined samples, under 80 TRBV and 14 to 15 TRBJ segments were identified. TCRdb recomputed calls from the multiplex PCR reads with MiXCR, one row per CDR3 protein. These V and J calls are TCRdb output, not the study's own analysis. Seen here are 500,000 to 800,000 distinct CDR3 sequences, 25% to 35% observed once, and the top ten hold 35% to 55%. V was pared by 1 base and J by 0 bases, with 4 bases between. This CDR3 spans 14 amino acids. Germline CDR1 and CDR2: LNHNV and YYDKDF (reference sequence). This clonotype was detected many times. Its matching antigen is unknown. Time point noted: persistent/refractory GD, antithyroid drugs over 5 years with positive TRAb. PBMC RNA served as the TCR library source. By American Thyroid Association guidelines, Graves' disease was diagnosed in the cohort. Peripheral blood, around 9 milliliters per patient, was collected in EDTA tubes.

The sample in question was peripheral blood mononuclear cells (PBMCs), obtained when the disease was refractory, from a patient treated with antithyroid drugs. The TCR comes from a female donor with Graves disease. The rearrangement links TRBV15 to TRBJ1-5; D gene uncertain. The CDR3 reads CATSRVNSNQPQHF. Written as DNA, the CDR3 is TGTGCCACCAGCAGAGTAAATAGCAATCAGCCCCAGCATTTT.